One and the same sample provided the 6 T cell receptor beta chains below, sequenced in a study of response to subunit inactivated influenza vaccine. TCRdb recomputed calls from the RT-PCR reads with MiXCR, one row per CDR3 protein. The profile shows some 150,000 distinct CDR3 sequences, about an eighth of them singletons. The same specimen was also included in a second study, on T cells expressing NK-cell markers. That paper states: As the method of synthesis, 5'RACE template switching with UMIs yielded TCR beta cDNA.

The specimen was CD8+ T cells sorted from PBMCs, collected roughly 12 days after vaccination. The receptors here all came from a man aged 45-65 years who received an inactivated influenza vaccine.

This clonotype was seen a few times. The CDR3 is CASSLADRQETQYF. CDR3 sequence (DNA): TGCGCCAGCAGCTTGGCCGACAGACAAGAGACCCAGTACTTC. The chain is built from TRBV5-1 and TRBJ2-5, with D possibly TRBD1 on 5 matching bases. Trimming took 0 bases from V and 2 from J, leaving 8 bases between them. The germline V gene encodes CDR1 SGHRS and CDR2 YFSETQ. CDR3 length equals 14 residues.

This clonotype has a handful of counts. CDR3 amino acids: CASSEVVLYGYTF. DNA of the CDR3: TGTGCCAGCAGTGAAGTAGTCCTCTATGGCTACACCTTC. This chain links TRBV6-1 with TRBJ1-2; D is ambiguous. There are 13 residues in the CDR3. Germline V CDR1 and CDR2: MNHNS, SASEGT. The germline V and J ends were trimmed by 1 base and 4 bases, with 7 bases remaining between them.

Ten or more counts support this clonotype. This sequence joins TRBV5-6 and TRBJ1-4, with unresolved D. Germline V CDR1 and CDR2: SGHDT, YYEEEE. Trimming took off 4 bases at V and 8 bases at J, with 15 bases between the two ends. The CDR3 consists of 14 residues. The CDR3 loop reads CASSGSVSDEKLFF. The CDR3 coding sequence is TGTGCCAGCAGCGGAAGCGTATCGGACGAAAAACTGTTTTTT.

This clonotype has a count of ten or more. The chain is built from TRBV11-2 and TRBJ2-7, with D perhaps matching TRBD1 (6 bases). CDR1 SGHAT and CDR2 FQNNGV come from the germline V gene. CDR3 length equals 14 residues. V lost 3 bases and J 2 bases, leaving 11 bases between the germline ends. CDR3 nucleotides: TGTGCCAGCAGCTTTTCTGGGACAACCTACGAGCAGTACTTC. This translates into CASSFSGTTYEQYF.

This clonotype was seen more than once but under ten times. The J gene is TRBJ2-4, the V gene TRBV4-1, with 7 bases aligning to TRBD2. The CDR3 sequence is 13 residues long. Trimming at V came to 1 base and at J to 9 bases, leaving 3 bases not matched to a gene. Germline values: CDR1 MGHRA, CDR2 YSYEKL. This CDR3 reads CASSQAGGSIQYF. Written as DNA, the CDR3 is TGCGCCAGCAGCCAAGCCGGGGGGAGCATTCAGTACTTC.

The chain employs TRBV6-5 and TRBJ2-2, with 8 bases identical to TRBD1. The germline V gene encodes CDR1 MNHEY and CDR2 SVGAGI. V was clipped by 1 base and J by 5 bases; unmatched bases: 12. This CDR3 has 18 residues. CDR3 bases: TGTGCCAGCAGTTACTTACCAGGGGGCGGTCTCGAAACCGGGGAGCTGTTTTTT. This gives the protein CASSYLPGGGLETGELFF.